Below, one TCR beta chain is given with its context. This sample stems from a study of T cell clones after liver transplantation. For the study at large: Liver transplant recipients had immunosuppression withdrawal attempted within 2 years. Subjects received no induction therapy and standard immunosuppression until randomization at 12-24 months post-transplant. HCV positivity affected three of eight recipients; the rest lacked autoimmune or viral indications.

The assay was immunoSEQ multiplex PCR, and TCRdb's table has in-frame clones only and misses some. This table has under 130,000 clones, about 81% appearing once. V lost 5 bases and J lost 0, with 9 bases in between. Germline V gene data show CDR1 as SGHRS and CDR2 as YFSETQ. The length of the CDR3 is 14 residues. The V gene is TRBV5-1, the J gene TRBJ1-3, with D unclear. The TCR was taken from a human patient who received a liver transplant. Some T cells may be provided by the graft donor. Material: CD4+ T cells from blood, obtained around 49 months after liver transplant. The CDR3 reads CASRSLSSGNTIYF. Here the CDR3 DNA reads TGCGCCAGCAGATCCCTGAGCTCTGGAAACACCATATATTTT. The full variable domain, its missing parts supplied by reference TRBV5-1 and TRBJ1-3, is KAGVTQTPRYLIKTRGQQVTLSCSPISGHRSVSWYQQTPGQGLQFLFEYFSETQRNKGNFPGRFSGRQFSNSRSEMNVSTLELGDSALYLCASRSLSSGNTIYFGEGSWLTVV.